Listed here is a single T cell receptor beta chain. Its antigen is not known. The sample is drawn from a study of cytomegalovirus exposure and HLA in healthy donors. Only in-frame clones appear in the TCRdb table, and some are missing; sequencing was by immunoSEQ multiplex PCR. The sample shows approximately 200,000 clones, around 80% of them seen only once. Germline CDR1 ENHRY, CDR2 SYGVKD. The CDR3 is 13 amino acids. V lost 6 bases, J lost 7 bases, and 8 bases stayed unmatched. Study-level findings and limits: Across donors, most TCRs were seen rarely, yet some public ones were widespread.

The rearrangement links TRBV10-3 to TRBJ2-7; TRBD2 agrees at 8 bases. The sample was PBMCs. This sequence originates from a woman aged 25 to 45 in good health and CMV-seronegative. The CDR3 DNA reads TGTGCCATCAGCGGAGCGGGAGTAGAGGAGCAGTACTTC. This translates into CAISGAGVEEQYF.